These 11 T cell receptor beta chains came from one sample sequenced in a study of shared clonotypes between healthy human individuals (dated by TCRdb to about 2020). The receptor library was made with the immunoSEQ multiplex PCR assay. TCRdb re-hosts the immuneACCESS table, in-frame sequences only. Its copies lack some clones; in the studies checked, an unresolved V gene accounts for under half of them, and the cause for the rest is not known. A total of over 2 million clones appear in this sample, 92% of them only once. The top ten hold roughly 0.34% of the sample. The sequenced sample consisted of naive CD4+ T cells from PBMCs. This sample's cell subset or site label indicates: CD45RA+ positively selected. The receptors here all came from a man younger than 35 in good health. Some clones in this sample may be carry-over from other donors' samples.

The chain combines TRBV19 with TRBJ2-7, with D possibly called TRBD1 or TRBD2 (5 bases each). The V and J ends lost 5 bases and 0 bases respectively, with 14 bases between them. The CDR3 covers 15 residues. The germline V gene has CDR1 LNHDA and CDR2 SQIVND (reference sequence). The CDR3 loop is CASSSPGRDSYEQYF. Here the CDR3 DNA reads TGTGCCAGTAGTTCCCCGGGACGGGACTCCTACGAGCAGTACTTC.

The rearrangement uses TRBV2 and TRBJ2-2, with TRBD2 matching over 9 bases. Germline-derived CDR1 and CDR2 are SNHLY and FYNNEI. The trim removed 8 bases at V and 5 bases at J, leaving 12 bases unmatched. The CDR3 totals 16 residues. DNA for the CDR3: TGTGCCAGCTATGCGACTAGCGGTACTATTACCGGGGAGCTGTTTTTT. Amino acids: CASYATSGTITGELFF.

The rearrangement links TRBV15 to TRBJ2-3, with 8 bases that match TRBD2. The CDR3 consists of 14 residues. Looked up from germline, CDR1 is LNHNV and CDR2 is YYDKDF (reference sequence). J was trimmed by 2 bases and V by 6 bases; bases with no gene match: 4. This chain's CDR3 is CATSTSGYTDTQYF. DNA of the CDR3: TGTGCCACCAGTACTAGCGGTTACACAGATACGCAGTATTTT.

The rearrangement joins TRBV29-1 to TRBJ2-1, with a tentative D call TRBD2 (7 bases). The CDR3 is 16 residues long. In germline, CDR1 is SQVTM, CDR2 ANQGSEA. Trimming cost V 8 bases and J 0 bases, with 20 bases left between them. CDR3 bases: TGCAGCCATCTCATTTTAGGGGGGGCCTCCTACAATGAGCAGTTCTTC. Residues: CSHLILGGASYNEQFF.

This sequence joins TRBV7-6 and TRBJ2-3, with D unclear. V lost 5 bases to trimming and J lost 4 bases, with 13 bases between them. The CDR3 length is 14 residues. CDR1 and CDR2 (germline): SGHVS, FNYEAQ. Written as DNA, the CDR3 is TGTGCCAGCAGCCCCCGTAGAGACGCAGATACGCAGTATTTT. Its translation is CASSPRRDADTQYF.

The V call is TRBV27, the J call TRBJ2-1; a possible D gene is TRBD2 (6 bases). Trimming shortened V by 4 bases and J by 0 bases, and 10 bases separated the two germline ends. CDR1 is MNHEY, CDR2 SMNVEV, per germline (reference sequence). This CDR3 contains 15 residues. The CDR3 sequence is CASSSLGLSYNEQFF. The CDR3 DNA follows: TGTGCCAGCAGTTCCCTGGGACTCTCCTACAATGAGCAGTTCTTC.

V and J are TRBV2 and TRBJ2-4; TRBD1 might be the D (6 bases). V shed 6 bases and J shed 2 bases, with 14 bases lying between them. This CDR3 is 15 amino acids long. Per germline, CDR1 SNHLY and CDR2 FYNNEI. CDR3 residues: CASRTGTNSKNIQYF. The DNA for the CDR3 is TGTGCCAGCAGGACGGGGACAAATTCCAAAAACATTCAGTACTTC.

The chain couples TRBV10-3 to TRBJ2-6; TRBD1 matches 8 bases. The CDR3 contains 18 residues. Germline V CDR1 and CDR2: ENHRY, SYGVKD. After removal of 4 bases from V and 3 bases from J, the junction contained 11 bases not matched to a gene. The CDR3 spells CAISGDSAGGLGANVLTF. The CDR3 DNA sequence: TGTGCCATCAGTGGTGACTCCGCAGGGGGCCTTGGGGCCAACGTCCTGACTTTC.

V usage is TRBV4-1 and J usage is TRBJ2-7; 7 nucleotides line up with TRBD1. The junction had 7 bases not matched to a gene; V was cut back by 3 bases and J by 2 bases. The germline V gene has CDR1 MGHRA and CDR2 YSYEKL. The CDR3 covers 15 residues. CDR3 in amino acids: CASSQTGLIAYEQYF. The DNA for the CDR3 is TGCGCCAGCAGCCAGACAGGGCTTATTGCCTACGAGCAGTACTTC.

The V gene is TRBV19, the J gene TRBJ1-1; 7 positions agree with TRBD1. Trimming removed 6 bases from V and 2 bases from J; junction bases left unmatched: 3. The CDR3 runs to 13 residues. The germline gives CDR1 LNHDA, CDR2 SQIVND (reference sequence). CDR3 bases: TGTGCCAGTAGCTACAGGGGCAACACTGAAGCTTTCTTT. Its translation: CASSYRGNTEAFF.

The gene calls are TRBV30 and TRBJ1-2; 8 nucleotides agree with TRBD1. Looked up from germline, CDR1 is GTSNPN and CDR2 is SVGIG (reference sequence). The CDR3 sequence is 15 residues long. V shed 2 bases and J 4 bases; nucleotides not matched to a gene: 9. The CDR3 DNA is TGTGCCTGGAGTACAAGGACAGGGAGGGGCTATGGCTACACCTTC. Its translation is CAWSTRTGRGYGYTF.